The 7 T cell receptor beta chains below all came from one sample that was sequenced in a study of cytomegalovirus exposure and HLA in healthy donors. The PCR was carried out with 60 Vbeta primers and 13 Jbeta primers. The assay was immunoSEQ multiplex PCR, and TCRdb's table has in-frame clones only and misses some. Of approximately 280,000 clones listed, roughly 88% were seen once; the top ten hold 3% to 4%. Source material: PBMCs. These receptors were taken from a man aged 35 to 55 in good health and CMV-seropositive.

V usage is TRBV7-6 and J usage is TRBJ2-1; weak D call: TRBD2 (6 bases). The length of the CDR3 is 14 residues. From germline, CDR1 is SGHVS and CDR2 FNYEAQ. V was shortened by 6 bases and J by 2 bases, with 11 bases between the two germline ends. CDR3 sequence (DNA): TGTGCCAGCAGGCTAGGCGGGACCTACAATGAGCAGTTCTTC. As protein: CASRLGGTYNEQFF.

The V and J genes are TRBV11-2 and TRBJ1-1, with 9 positions matching TRBD1. Germline lookup yields CDR1 SGHAT and CDR2 FQNNGV. The CDR3 consists of 17 residues. Trimming removed 1 base from V and 3 bases from J; junction bases left unmatched: 9. CDR3 residues: CASSLGSGRDRDTEAFF. The CDR3 DNA reads TGTGCCAGCAGCTTAGGCTCAGGACGGGACAGGGACACTGAAGCTTTCTTT.

This clone occurred once. The chain combines TRBV5-4 with TRBJ2-5, with 7 bases that match TRBD2. Germline V gives CDR1 SGHNT, CDR2 YYREEE (reference sequence). Unmatched junction bases numbered 7, after V lost 6 bases and J lost 2 bases. The CDR3 is made up of 14 amino acids. In nucleotides, the CDR3 is TGTGCCAGCACTCCGGCGGGGGTACAAGAGACCCAGTACTTC. This gives the protein CASTPAGVQETQYF.

Remarks on this clone: Its ends do not fully match the called genes, so a read error is possible. The genes are TRBV7-7 and TRBJ2-5, with D possibly being TRBD2 (6 bases). This CDR3 region has 15 residues. Germline CDR1 reads SSHAT; CDR2 reads FNYEAQ (reference sequence). The CDR3 protein is CASSLASSGGETQYF. CDR3 DNA sequence: TGTGCTAGCAGCTTAGCGAGTAGCGGTGGGGAGACCCAGTACTTC.

The chain has TRBV9 and TRBJ1-3; possibly TRBD1 for D (5 bases). The CDR3 is made up of 16 amino acids. Trimming removed 2 bases from V and 0 bases from J, with 12 bases in between. In germline, CDR1 is SGDLS, CDR2 YYNGEE. The CDR3 loop is CASSVEGLLSGNTIYF. Here the CDR3 DNA reads TGTGCCAGCAGCGTGGAGGGACTCCTCTCTGGAAACACCATATATTTT.

The V call is TRBV7-9, the J call TRBJ2-7, with 8 bases matching TRBD1. In germline, CDR1 is SEHNR, CDR2 FQNEAQ (reference sequence). V was pared by 2 bases and J by 4 bases, with 1 base of the junction left unmatched. The length of the CDR3 is 13 residues. CDR3 DNA sequence: TGTGCCAGCAGCTTAAGACAGGGGTACGAGCAGTACTTC. Translating gives CASSLRQGYEQYF.

The CDR3 DNA reads TGTGCCATCATGGATACTAGCGGGACCTCCTACAATGAGCAGTTCTTC. Protein product: CAIMDTSGTSYNEQFF. The V gene is TRBV10-3, the J gene TRBJ2-1, with TRBD2 identical over 10 bases. The CDR3 extends over 16 amino acids. Germline assignment: CDR1 ENHRY and CDR2 SYGVKD. Losses at the gene ends were 7 bases for V and 0 bases for J; bases not matched to a gene: 6.